These 29 T cell receptor beta chains were all obtained from the same sample, sequenced in a study of blood T cell repertoires in COVID-19. Assay used: immunoSEQ multiplex PCR; TCRdb lists only in-frame clones, some missing. This table has around 50,000 clones, over 80% appearing once. The sequenced material came from peripheral blood. The source of these receptors is a human donor in a cohort sampled during active COVID-19.

This chain connects TRBV18 to TRBJ2-5; no clear D. CDR3 size: 13 residues. Trimming took off 2 bases at V and 2 bases at J, with 6 bases between the two ends. Per germline, CDR1 KGHSH and CDR2 LQKENI. CDR3 protein: CASSPEQQETQYF. The CDR3 bases are TGTGCCAGCTCACCAGAACAGCAAGAGACCCAGTACTTC.

Here the CDR3 DNA reads TGTGCCAGCAGCTCTGGACAGGGGGCGTGGGGCTACACCTTC. Its translation: CASSSGQGAWGYTF. The chain joins TRBV5-5 to TRBJ1-2; 11 bases agree with TRBD1. The CDR3 spans 14 residues. V gave up 3 bases and J gave up 8 bases; unmatched junction bases: 6. Germline V gives CDR1 SGHKS, CDR2 YYEKEE (reference sequence).

This clone has a handful of counts. The chain recombines TRBV25-1 with TRBJ1-6; D is unclear. Germline V lookup: CDR1 MGHDK, CDR2 SYGVNS. This CDR3 is 14 amino acids long. V lost 6 bases, J lost 7 bases, and 13 bases lay in between. CDR3 DNA sequence: TGTGCCAGCAGCGGGAACTTCCCCAATTCACCCCTCCACTTT. It yields the protein CASSGNFPNSPLHF.

The V and J genes are TRBV19 and TRBJ1-1; D uncertain. Germline loops: CDR1 LNHDA, CDR2 SQIVND (reference sequence). Deletions cut 1 base from V and 6 bases from J, with 6 bases between. CDR3 length: 12 amino acids. The CDR3 nucleotides are TGTGCCAGTAGTATAGCCTGGCCTGAAGCTTTCTTT. This encodes CASSIAWPEAFF.

The CDR3 region is CASSLNVRQGVGAFF. CDR3 sequence (DNA): TGTGCCAGCAGCTTAAACGTCCGACAGGGGGTGGGAGCTTTCTTT. This sequence joins TRBV13 and TRBJ1-1; TRBD1 aligns across 9 bases. There are 15 residues in the CDR3. Germline V gives CDR1 PRHDT, CDR2 FYEKMQ (reference sequence). The V and J ends lost 2 bases and 10 bases, in that order; junction bases with no gene match: 11. Supplemented by reference TRBV13 and TRBJ1-1, the full variable domain reads AAGVIQSPRHLIKEKRETATLKCYPIPRHDTVYWYQQGPGQDPQFLISFYEKMQSDKGSIPDRFSAQQFSDYHSELNMSSLELGDSALYFCASSLNVRQGVGAFFGQGTRLTVV.

V usage is TRBV5-1 and J usage is TRBJ2-3, with D possibly being TRBD2 (5 bases). Trimming removed 4 bases from V and 8 bases from J, with 14 bases in between. The germline V gene has CDR1 SGHRS and CDR2 YFSETQ. The CDR3 has 13 residues. The CDR3 coding sequence is TGCGCCAGCAGCGCGACCGACCGGGGTACGCAGTATTTT. Translated: CASSATDRGTQYF.

The chain recombines TRBV7-2 with TRBJ1-3; maybe TRBD1 (5 bases). The CDR3 has 16 amino acids. Trimming took off 5 bases at V and 0 bases at J, with 14 bases between the two ends. The germline V gene encodes CDR1 SGHTA and CDR2 FQGNSA. CDR3 loop: CASSQNRLLSGNTIYF. Here the CDR3 DNA reads TGTGCCAGCAGCCAAAACAGGCTACTCTCTGGAAACACCATATATTTT.

Only a few counts were recorded for this clone. The chain recombines TRBV5-4 with TRBJ2-3, with a weak D call TRBD2 (5 bases). With 3 bases removed from V and 8 bases from J, the gap between germline ends came to 16 bases. Germline CDR1 and CDR2: SGHNT and YYREEE (reference sequence). This CDR3 has 14 residues. The CDR3 sequence: CASSSSQGGGTQYF. CDR3 coding DNA: TGTGCCAGCAGCTCGTCCCAAGGAGGTGGTACGCAGTATTTT.

The gene calls are TRBV6-2 or TRBV6-3 and TRBJ1-2; D may be TRBD1 (6 bases). The CDR3 length is 15 residues. Looked up from germline, CDR1 is MNHEY and CDR2 is SVGEGT. V was pared by 4 bases and J by 7 bases, with 19 bases between. The CDR3 here is CASSSPATGYSGYTF. The CDR3, as DNA: TGTGCCAGCAGTTCCCCAGCTACAGGGTACTCTGGCTACACCTTC.

The chain couples TRBV2 to TRBJ2-7; TRBD1 agrees at 7 bases. The CDR3 extends over 13 amino acids. Germline V lookup: CDR1 SNHLY, CDR2 FYNNEI. After removal of 8 bases from V and 2 bases from J, the junction contained 6 bases not matched to a gene. The CDR3 coding sequence is TGTGCCAGCTCCTCCGGGACAGCCTACGAGCAGTACTTC. It specifies CASSSGTAYEQYF.

The CDR3 loop reads CASSVDRDTEAFF. For the CDR3, the DNA is TGTGCCAGCAGCGTAGACAGGGACACTGAAGCTTTCTTT. The chain has TRBV9 and TRBJ1-1, with D perhaps matching TRBD1 (6 bases). The CDR3 runs 13 residues. The germline CDR1 and CDR2 sequences are SGDLS and YYNGEE. V lost 0 bases and J 3 bases, leaving 6 bases between the germline ends.

The chain recombines TRBV28 with TRBJ2-2; 7 bases are a match to TRBD1. This CDR3 comprises 16 residues. Per germline, CDR1 MDHEN and CDR2 SYDVKM. Trimming removed 6 bases from V and 3 bases from J; junction bases left unmatched: 10. CDR3 DNA: TGTGCCAGCAGCCTTCCCCGGGACAGCTACACCGGGGAGCTGTTTTTT. Protein sequence: CASSLPRDSYTGELFF.

The chain couples TRBV4-1 to TRBJ1-1; D perhaps matches TRBD1 (5 bases). Germline loops: CDR1 MGHRA, CDR2 YSYEKL. The germline V and J ends were trimmed by 0 bases and 4 bases, with 12 bases remaining between them. The CDR3 is 15 residues long. CDR3: CASSQDVWGGTEAFF. The CDR3 DNA is TGCGCCAGCAGCCAAGATGTTTGGGGCGGCACTGAAGCTTTCTTT.

The chain has TRBV18 and TRBJ1-1; TRBD1 is a possible D gene (5 bases). There are 15 residues in the CDR3. Germline V gives CDR1 KGHSH, CDR2 LQKENI. Trimming stripped 0 bases from V and 3 bases from J, with 11 bases between. The CDR3 reads CASSPPKGPYTEAFF. The CDR3 nucleotides read TGTGCCAGCTCACCACCGAAGGGGCCTTACACTGAAGCTTTCTTT.

V gene TRBV15 combines with J gene TRBJ2-7, with D perhaps TRBD1 (5 bases). V lost 4 bases to trimming and J lost 3 bases, with 13 bases between them. Germline lookup yields CDR1 LNHNV and CDR2 YYDKDF (reference sequence). The CDR3 totals 14 residues. The CDR3 DNA reads as TGTGCCACCAGCAAAGAAGCAGGGAACTACGAGCAGTACTTC. It is translated as CATSKEAGNYEQYF.

This clone has only one observation. This chain connects TRBV30 to TRBJ1-4, with 11 bases that match TRBD1. Gene TRBJ2-2 matches the end of the DNA better, so the J call may be wrong. The CDR3 has 13 residues. Germline CDR1 reads GTSNPN; CDR2 reads SVGIG (reference sequence). The CDR3 sequence is CAWNPGQGVELFF. The CDR3 DNA follows: TGTGCCTGGAATCCGGGACAGGGGGTGGAGCTGTTTTTT.

This chain joins TRBV4-3 and TRBJ2-1; weak D call: TRBD1 (5 bases). V shed 1 base and J shed 8 bases, with 15 bases lying between them. The CDR3 is 15 amino acids. Germline CDR1 reads LGHNA; CDR2 reads YSLEER. The DNA for the CDR3 is TGCGCCAGCAGCCAAGTGGGCCAGGGAAGGGATGAGCAGTTCTTC. Translating gives CASSQVGQGRDEQFF.

The chain uses TRBV5-6 and TRBJ2-3; D possibly corresponds to TRBD1 (6 bases). This CDR3 is built from 16 residues. Deletions cut 3 bases from V and 0 bases from J, with 14 bases between. CDR1 and CDR2 (germline): SGHDT, YYEEEE. The CDR3 reads CASSWSGTSSTDTQYF. The CDR3 nucleotides are TGTGCCAGCAGCTGGTCGGGGACATCTAGCACAGATACGCAGTATTTT.

This chain uses TRBV27 with TRBJ2-7, with D uncertain. Germline V gene lookup returns CDR1 MNHEY and CDR2 SMNVEV (reference sequence). The V and J ends lost 4 bases and 3 bases respectively, with 10 bases between them. The CDR3 consists of 13 residues. The CDR3: CASSSLGFYEQYF. The CDR3 bases are TGTGCCAGCAGTTCCTTGGGCTTCTACGAGCAGTACTTC.

A few counts support this clone. The genes are TRBV19 and TRBJ1-2; no clear D gene. Germline V lookup: CDR1 LNHDA, CDR2 SQIVND (reference sequence). Deletions cut 4 bases from V and 7 bases from J, with 13 bases between. There are 13 residues in the CDR3. The CDR3 nucleotides are TGTGCCAGTAGTACCATTGGGGAGTCTGGCTACACCTTC. Protein product: CASSTIGESGYTF.

The rearrangement uses TRBV7-2 and TRBJ1-2; D ambiguous. Germline V gene data show CDR1 as SGHTA and CDR2 as FQGNSA. The CDR3 consists of 12 residues. Trimming shortened V by 5 bases and J by 5 bases, and 9 bases separated the two germline ends. The DNA for the CDR3 is TGTGCCAGCAGCGAGGCCACATATGGCTACACCTTC. This encodes CASSEATYGYTF.

The genes are TRBV7-2 and TRBJ2-1; D remains unclear. V lost 4 bases and J lost 10, with 20 bases in between. The CDR3 consists of 15 residues. Germline CDR1 and CDR2: SGHTA and FQGNSA. The CDR3 region is CASSSQVAAGVEQFF. Written as DNA, the CDR3 is TGTGCCAGCAGCTCTCAGGTGGCCGCCGGTGTGGAGCAGTTCTTC.

V is TRBV7-6 and J is TRBJ1-4; D might be TRBD1 (5 bases). CDR3 length: 13 amino acids. Looked up from germline, CDR1 is SGHVS and CDR2 is FNYEAQ. V was shortened by 4 bases and J by 11 bases, with 14 bases between the two germline ends. CDR3 loop: CASSSQGFGKLFF. CDR3 nucleotides: TGTGCCAGCAGCTCCCAGGGTTTTGGGAAACTGTTTTTT.

The chain employs TRBV5-6 and TRBJ2-1, with 10 bases matching TRBD2. Unmatched junction bases numbered 5, after V lost 0 bases and J lost 5 bases. The length of the CDR3 is 16 residues. In germline, CDR1 is SGHDT, CDR2 YYEEEE. CDR3 nucleotides: TGTGCCAGCAGCTTGGGGTTAGCGGGGGGCCACAATGAGCAGTTCTTC. Its translation: CASSLGLAGGHNEQFF.

CDR3 loop: CASLHRAGGLQAFF. For the CDR3, the DNA is TGTGCCAGCCTCCACCGGGCAGGGGGGCTTCAAGCTTTCTTT. The V gene is TRBV19, the J gene TRBJ1-1, with 7 bases fitting TRBD1. The CDR3 contains 14 residues. J lost 9 bases, V lost 9 bases, and 16 bases had no gene match. Germline assignment: CDR1 LNHDA and CDR2 SQIVND (reference sequence).

CDR3 in DNA: TGTGCCAGTAGTATAGATGGAGGAGGGATAAACTATGGCTACACCTTC. Its translation is CASSIDGGGINYGYTF. The chain joins TRBV19 to TRBJ1-2, with D hard to call. The germline V gene has CDR1 LNHDA and CDR2 SQIVND (reference sequence). V lost 0 bases to trimming and J lost 2 bases, with 13 bases between them. The CDR3 spans 16 residues.

This clone was seen only a few times. This chain uses TRBV7-2 with TRBJ2-5; 9 nucleotides agree with TRBD1. The CDR3 is made up of 15 amino acids. J lost 6 bases, V lost 5 bases, and 10 bases had no gene match. CDR1 SGHTA and CDR2 FQGNSA come from the germline V gene. The CDR3 spells CASSRDRGISKTQYF. CDR3 in DNA: TGTGCCAGCAGCCGTGACAGGGGGATAAGCAAGACCCAGTACTTC.

The genes are TRBV20-1 and TRBJ1-2; D possibly corresponds to TRBD1 (6 bases). From germline, CDR1 is DFQATT and CDR2 SNEGSKA (reference sequence). The CDR3 runs to 11 residues. Trimming stripped 7 bases from V and 5 bases from J, with 11 bases between. The CDR3 sequence: CSGPQGYGYTF. The CDR3 DNA follows: TGCAGTGGTCCGCAGGGGTATGGCTACACCTTC.

In its sample, this clone was seen a few times. The rearrangement uses TRBV6-1 and TRBJ2-7; the D is unclear. Per germline, CDR1 MNHNS and CDR2 SASEGT. The CDR3 sequence is 16 residues long. Trimming removed 2 bases from V and 0 bases from J, with 14 bases in between. The DNA for the CDR3 is TGTGCCAGCAGTGAAAACTACGGATCTCCCTCCTACGAGCAGTACTTC. Its protein product is CASSENYGSPSYEQYF.